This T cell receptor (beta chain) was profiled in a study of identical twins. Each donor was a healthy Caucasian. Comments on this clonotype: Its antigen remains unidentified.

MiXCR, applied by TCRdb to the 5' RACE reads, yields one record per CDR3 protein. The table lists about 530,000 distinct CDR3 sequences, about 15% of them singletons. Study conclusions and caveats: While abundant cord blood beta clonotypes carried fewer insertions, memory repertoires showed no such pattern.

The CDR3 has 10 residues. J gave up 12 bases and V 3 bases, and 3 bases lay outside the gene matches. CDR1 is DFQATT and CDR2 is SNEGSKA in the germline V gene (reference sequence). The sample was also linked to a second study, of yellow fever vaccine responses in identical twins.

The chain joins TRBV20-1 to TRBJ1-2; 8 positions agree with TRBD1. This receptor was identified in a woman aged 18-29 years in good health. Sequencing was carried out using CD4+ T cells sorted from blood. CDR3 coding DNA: TGCAGTGCTAGGGACAGGGCCGACACCTTC. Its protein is CSARDRADTF.